This paragraph covers one T cell receptor beta chain sequence. Germline V CDR1 and CDR2: LNHDA, SQIVND (reference sequence). J gave up 4 bases and V 11 bases, and 3 bases lay outside the gene matches. This CDR3 is 12 amino acids long. Assay used: immunoSEQ multiplex PCR; TCRdb lists only in-frame clones, some missing. The sample contains approximately 79,000 clones, around nine tenths of which appear only once. The source of the sample is a study of control samples from healthy donors and cancer patients. This clonotype was sampled from a man in his forties or fifties in good health. Sequenced input: blood. The chain joins TRBV19 to TRBJ2-2; TRBD2 agrees at 8 bases. CDR3: CAAGGFTGELFF. As DNA, the CDR3 is TGTGCCGCGGGGGGCTTCACCGGGGAGCTGTTTTTT.